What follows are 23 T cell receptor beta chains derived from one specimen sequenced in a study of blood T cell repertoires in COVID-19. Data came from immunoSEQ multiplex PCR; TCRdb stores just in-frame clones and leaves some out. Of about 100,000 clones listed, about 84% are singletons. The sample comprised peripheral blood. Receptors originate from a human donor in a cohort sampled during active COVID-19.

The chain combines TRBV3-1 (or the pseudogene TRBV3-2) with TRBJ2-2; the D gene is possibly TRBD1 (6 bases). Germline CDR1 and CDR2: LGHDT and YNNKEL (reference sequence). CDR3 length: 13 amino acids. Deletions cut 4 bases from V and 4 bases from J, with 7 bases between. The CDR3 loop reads CASSRGGTGELFF. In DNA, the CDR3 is TGTGCCAGCAGCCGAGGGGGCACCGGGGAGCTGTTTTTT.

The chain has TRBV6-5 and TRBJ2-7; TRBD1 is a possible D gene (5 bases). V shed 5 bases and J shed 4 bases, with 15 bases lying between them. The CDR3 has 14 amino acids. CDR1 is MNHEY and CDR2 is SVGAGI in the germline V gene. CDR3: CASSTVLDTYEQYF. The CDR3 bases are TGTGCCAGCAGTACTGTCCTGGACACGTACGAGCAGTACTTC.

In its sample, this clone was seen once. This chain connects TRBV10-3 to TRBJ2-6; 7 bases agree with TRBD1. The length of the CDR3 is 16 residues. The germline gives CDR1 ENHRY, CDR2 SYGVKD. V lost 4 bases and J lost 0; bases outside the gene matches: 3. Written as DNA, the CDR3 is TGTGCCATCAGTGGACAGGGCGTCTCTGGGGCCAACGTCCTGACTTTC. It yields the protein CAISGQGVSGANVLTF.

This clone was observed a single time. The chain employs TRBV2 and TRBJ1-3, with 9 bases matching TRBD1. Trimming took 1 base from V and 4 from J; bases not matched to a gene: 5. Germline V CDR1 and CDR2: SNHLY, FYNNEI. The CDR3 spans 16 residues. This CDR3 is CASSEVQGARGNTIYF. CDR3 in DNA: TGTGCCAGCAGTGAAGTACAGGGGGCGAGGGGAAACACCATATATTTT.

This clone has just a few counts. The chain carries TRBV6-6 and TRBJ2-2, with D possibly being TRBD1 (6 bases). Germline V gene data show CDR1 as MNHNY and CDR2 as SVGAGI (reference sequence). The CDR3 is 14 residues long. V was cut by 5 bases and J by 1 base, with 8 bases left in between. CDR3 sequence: CASSADRNTGELFF. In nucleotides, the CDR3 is TGTGCCAGCAGTGCGGACAGGAACACCGGGGAGCTGTTTTTT.

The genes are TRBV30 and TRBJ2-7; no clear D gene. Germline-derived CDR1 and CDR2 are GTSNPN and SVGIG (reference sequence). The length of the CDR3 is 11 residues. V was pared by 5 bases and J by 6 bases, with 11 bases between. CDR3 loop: CAWSQIGEQYF. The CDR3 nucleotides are TGTGCCTGGTCCCAAATCGGCGAGCAGTACTTC.

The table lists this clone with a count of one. In DNA, the CDR3 is TGTGCCTGGAGCAGACTAGCGGGAGGATGGGCTTTCTACGAGCAGTACTTC. This sequence encodes CAWSRLAGGWAFYEQYF. This sequence joins TRBV30 and TRBJ2-7; TRBD2 agrees at 13 bases. The CDR3 length is 17 residues. Germline assignment: CDR1 GTSNPN and CDR2 SVGIG (reference sequence). J gave up 3 bases and V 3 bases, and 11 bases lay outside the gene matches.

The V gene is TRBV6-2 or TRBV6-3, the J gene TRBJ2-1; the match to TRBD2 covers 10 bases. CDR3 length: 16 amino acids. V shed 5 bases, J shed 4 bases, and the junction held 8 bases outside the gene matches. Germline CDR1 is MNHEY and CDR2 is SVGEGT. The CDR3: CASSPSSSGRYNEQFF. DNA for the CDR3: TGTGCCAGCAGTCCCTCGTCTAGCGGGAGATACAATGAGCAGTTCTTC.

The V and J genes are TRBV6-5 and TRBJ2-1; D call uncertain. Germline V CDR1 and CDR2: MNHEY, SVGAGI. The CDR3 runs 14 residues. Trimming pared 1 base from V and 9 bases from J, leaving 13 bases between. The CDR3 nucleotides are TGTGCCAGCAGTTACTTTCCGACGGGTGGTGAGCAGTTCTTC. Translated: CASSYFPTGGEQFF.

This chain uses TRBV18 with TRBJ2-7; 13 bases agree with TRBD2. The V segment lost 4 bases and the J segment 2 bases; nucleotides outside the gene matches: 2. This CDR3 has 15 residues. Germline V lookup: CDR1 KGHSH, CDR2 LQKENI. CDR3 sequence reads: CASSRLAGGTYEQYF. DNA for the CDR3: TGTGCCAGCTCACGACTAGCGGGGGGTACCTACGAGCAGTACTTC.

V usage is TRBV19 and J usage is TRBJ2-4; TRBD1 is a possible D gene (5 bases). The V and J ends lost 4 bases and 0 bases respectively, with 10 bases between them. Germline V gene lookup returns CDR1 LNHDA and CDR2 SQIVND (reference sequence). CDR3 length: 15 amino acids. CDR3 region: CASSSTGLAKNIQYF. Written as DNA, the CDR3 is TGTGCCAGTAGTAGTACAGGCCTAGCCAAAAACATTCAGTACTTC.

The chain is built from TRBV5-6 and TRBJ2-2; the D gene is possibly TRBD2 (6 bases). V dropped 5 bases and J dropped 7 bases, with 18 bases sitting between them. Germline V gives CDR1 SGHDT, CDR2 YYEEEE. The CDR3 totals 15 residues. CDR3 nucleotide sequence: TGTGCCAGCAGTCCCCGGCCCGGGAGCGTCGGGGAGCTGTTTTTT. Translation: CASSPRPGSVGELFF.

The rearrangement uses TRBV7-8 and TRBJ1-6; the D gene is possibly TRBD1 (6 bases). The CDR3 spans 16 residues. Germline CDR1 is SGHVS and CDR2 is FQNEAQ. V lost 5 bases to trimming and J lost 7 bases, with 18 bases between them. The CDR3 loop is CASSPQPGQSNSPLHF. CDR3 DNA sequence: TGTGCCAGCAGCCCACAACCCGGACAGTCAAATTCACCCCTCCACTTT.

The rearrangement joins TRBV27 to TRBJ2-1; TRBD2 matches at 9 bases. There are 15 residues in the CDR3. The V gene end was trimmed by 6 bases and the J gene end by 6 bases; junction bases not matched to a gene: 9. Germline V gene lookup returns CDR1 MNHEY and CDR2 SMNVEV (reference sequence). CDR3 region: CASRGGTSPSNEQFF. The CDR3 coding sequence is TGTGCCAGCAGAGGGGGGACTAGCCCGTCCAATGAGCAGTTCTTC.

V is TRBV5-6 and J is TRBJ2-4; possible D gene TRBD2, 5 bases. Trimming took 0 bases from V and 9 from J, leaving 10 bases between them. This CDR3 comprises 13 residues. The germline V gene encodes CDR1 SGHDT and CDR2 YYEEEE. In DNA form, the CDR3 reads TGTGCCAGCAGCTTGGCGGGGTTTGGCATTCAGTACTTC. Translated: CASSLAGFGIQYF.

The CDR3 DNA is TGCGCCAGCATGCGACTAGCGGGGATCACAGATACGCAGTATTTT. Its protein product is CASMRLAGITDTQYF. V usage is TRBV5-1 and J usage is TRBJ2-3; 11 bases line up with TRBD2. This CDR3 has 15 residues. Germline V gene lookup returns CDR1 SGHRS and CDR2 YFSETQ. V dropped 6 bases and J dropped 2; count of bases not matched to a gene: 5.

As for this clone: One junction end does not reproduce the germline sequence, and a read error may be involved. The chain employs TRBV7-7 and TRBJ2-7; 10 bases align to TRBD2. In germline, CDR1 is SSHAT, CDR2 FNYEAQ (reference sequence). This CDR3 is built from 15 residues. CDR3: CASSPSSGRAGEQYF. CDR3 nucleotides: TGTGCTAGCAGCCCATCGAGCGGGAGGGCCGGAGAGCAGTACTTC.

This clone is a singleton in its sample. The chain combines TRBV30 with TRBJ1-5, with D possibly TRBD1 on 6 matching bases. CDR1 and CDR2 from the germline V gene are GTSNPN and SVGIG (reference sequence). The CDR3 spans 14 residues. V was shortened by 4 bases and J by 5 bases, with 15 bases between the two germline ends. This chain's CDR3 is CAWTFRGSDQPQHF. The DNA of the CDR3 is TGTGCCTGGACTTTCAGGGGTTCCGATCAGCCCCAGCATTTT. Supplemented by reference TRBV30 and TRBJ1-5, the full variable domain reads SQTIHQWPATLVQPVGSPLSLECTVEGTSNPNLYWYRQAAGRGLQLLFYSVGIGQISSEVPQNLSASRPQDRQFILSSKKLLLSDSGFYLCAWTFRGSDQPQHFGDGTRLSIL.

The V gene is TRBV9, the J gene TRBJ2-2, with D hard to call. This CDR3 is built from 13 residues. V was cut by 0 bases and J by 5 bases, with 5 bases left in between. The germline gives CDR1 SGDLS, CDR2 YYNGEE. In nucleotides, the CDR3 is TGTGCCAGCAGCGTAGGAGAAACCGGGGAGCTGTTTTTT. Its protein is CASSVGETGELFF.

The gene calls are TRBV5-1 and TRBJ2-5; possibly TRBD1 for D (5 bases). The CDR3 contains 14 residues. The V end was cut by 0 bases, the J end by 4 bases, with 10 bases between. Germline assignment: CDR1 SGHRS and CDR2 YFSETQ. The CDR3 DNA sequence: TGCGCCAGCAGCTTGGGACAGATAAGAGAGACCCAGTACTTC. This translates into CASSLGQIRETQYF.

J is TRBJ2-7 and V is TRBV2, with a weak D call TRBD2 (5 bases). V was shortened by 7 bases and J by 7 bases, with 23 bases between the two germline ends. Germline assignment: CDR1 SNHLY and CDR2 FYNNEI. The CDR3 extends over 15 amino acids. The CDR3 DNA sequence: TGTGCCAGCATCCGAACGAGAGGAGCACCGGGGGAGCAGTACTTC. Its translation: CASIRTRGAPGEQYF.

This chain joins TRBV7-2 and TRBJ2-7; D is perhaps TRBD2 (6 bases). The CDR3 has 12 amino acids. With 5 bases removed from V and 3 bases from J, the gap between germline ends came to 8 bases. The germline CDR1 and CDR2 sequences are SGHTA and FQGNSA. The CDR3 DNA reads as TGTGCCAGCAGCGTGGGGGGCTACGAGCAGTACTTC. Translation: CASSVGGYEQYF.

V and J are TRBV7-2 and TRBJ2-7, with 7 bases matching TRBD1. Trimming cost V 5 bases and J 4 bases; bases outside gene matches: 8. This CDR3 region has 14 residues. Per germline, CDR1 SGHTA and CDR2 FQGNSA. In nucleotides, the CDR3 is TGTGCCAGCAGCCCCGGGGACAGCCGATACGAGCAGTACTTC. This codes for CASSPGDSRYEQYF.